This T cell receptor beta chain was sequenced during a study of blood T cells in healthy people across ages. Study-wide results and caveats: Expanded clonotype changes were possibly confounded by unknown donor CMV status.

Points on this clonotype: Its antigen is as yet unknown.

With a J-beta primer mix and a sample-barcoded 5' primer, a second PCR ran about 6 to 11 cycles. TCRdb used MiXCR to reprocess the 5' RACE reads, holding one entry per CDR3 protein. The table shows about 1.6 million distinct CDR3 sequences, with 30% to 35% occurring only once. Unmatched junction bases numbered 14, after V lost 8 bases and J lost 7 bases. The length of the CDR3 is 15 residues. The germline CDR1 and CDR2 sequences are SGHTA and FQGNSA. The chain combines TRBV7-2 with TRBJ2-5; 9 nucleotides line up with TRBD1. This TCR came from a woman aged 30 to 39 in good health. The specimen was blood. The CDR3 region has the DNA TGTGCCAGCGGCCGCCAACAGGGGGCCCAGGGGACCCAGTACTTC. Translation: CASGRQQGAQGTQYF.